What follows are 12 T cell receptor beta chains derived from one specimen sequenced in a study of early T cells in non-severe SARS-CoV-2 infection. TCRdb reanalysed the 5' RACE reads using MiXCR and keeps one entry per CDR3 protein. This sample has about 42,000 distinct CDR3 sequences, with about 6.5% found just once. The sequencing used whole blood, collected at baseline. The receptor source for this set is an adult who was a healthcare worker with PCR-confirmed SARS-CoV-2 infection or an uninfected control (not recorded which).

The chain couples TRBV28 to TRBJ2-1, with TRBD2 matching over 10 bases. Trimming removed 8 bases from V and 4 bases from J; junction bases left unmatched: 11. Germline lookup yields CDR1 MDHEN and CDR2 SYDVKM. This CDR3 is 16 amino acids long. The CDR3 region is CASLAGAAQGYNEQFF. CDR3 in DNA: TGTGCCAGCCTAGCGGGGGCCGCTCAGGGTTACAATGAGCAGTTCTTC. Looking up the rest from reference TRBV28 and TRBJ2-1 gives the full variable domain: DVKVTQSSRYLVKRTGEKVFLECVQDMDHENMFWYRQDPGLGLRLIYFSYDVKMKEKGDIPEGYSVSREKKERFSLILESASTNQTSMYLCASLAGAAQGYNEQFFGPGTRLTVL.

This clonotype was recorded many times. The chain joins TRBV20-1 to TRBJ2-2; D is unresolved. Germline assignment: CDR1 DFQATT and CDR2 SNEGSKA (reference sequence). This CDR3 has 17 amino acids. Trimming took 1 base from V and 0 from J, leaving 15 bases between them. The CDR3 here is CSARVEIGPANTGELFF. For the CDR3, the DNA is TGCAGTGCTAGAGTGGAGATCGGGCCCGCGAACACCGGGGAGCTGTTTTTT.

This clonotype has ten or more counts. The rearrangement uses TRBV7-8 and TRBJ1-3; D unresolved. V shed 1 base and J shed 0 bases, with 7 bases lying between them. CDR3 length: 15 amino acids. Looked up from germline, CDR1 is SGHVS and CDR2 is FQNEAQ. The CDR3 protein is CASSLGTPSGNTIYF. CDR3 sequence (DNA): TGTGCCAGCAGCTTAGGGACCCCCTCTGGAAACACCATATATTTT.

This clonotype was seen at least ten times. V and J are TRBV20-1 and TRBJ2-7; 7 bases match TRBD1. Germline lookup yields CDR1 DFQATT and CDR2 SNEGSKA (reference sequence). V was clipped by 2 bases and J by 0 bases; unmatched bases: 4. The CDR3 runs to 14 residues. The CDR3 here is CSARKDRSSYEQYF. The DNA for the CDR3 is TGCAGTGCTAGAAAGGACAGGAGCTCCTACGAGCAGTACTTC.

This clonotype was seen a handful of times. J is TRBJ2-3 and V is TRBV6-2 or TRBV6-3; 8 nucleotides align to TRBD2. V lost 2 bases and J lost 3; bases outside the gene matches: 13. The CDR3 spans 18 residues. CDR1 MNHEY and CDR2 SVGEGT come from the germline V gene. CDR3 in DNA: TGTGCCAGCAGTTACAGGAGCCCCGGACTAGCAGTGACAGATACGCAGTATTTT. Amino acids: CASSYRSPGLAVTDTQYF.

This clonotype was picked up a small number of times. V usage is TRBV5-6 and J usage is TRBJ2-7; D not certain. The length of the CDR3 is 12 residues. Germline V gene data show CDR1 as SGHDT and CDR2 as YYEEEE. Trimming shortened V by 4 bases and J by 2 bases, and 7 bases separated the two germline ends. Here the CDR3 reads CASSMTTYEQYF. In DNA form, the CDR3 reads TGTGCCAGCAGCATGACCACCTACGAGCAGTACTTC.

This clonotype was seen ten or more times. The V gene is TRBV5-4, the J gene TRBJ2-3; possible D gene TRBD1, 5 bases. Between the trimmed V and J ends, which lost 4 bases and 0 bases, there was a span of 18 bases. The CDR3 runs to 17 residues. CDR1 SGHNT and CDR2 YYREEE come from the germline V gene (reference sequence). The CDR3, as DNA: TGTGCCAGCAGCCTCTTCCCCTCTAGACAGAGCACAGATACGCAGTATTTT. Amino acids: CASSLFPSRQSTDTQYF. The full variable domain, with the rest looked up from reference TRBV5-4 and TRBJ2-3, is ETGVTQSPTHLIKTRGQQVTLRCSSQSGHNTVSWYQQALGQGPQFIFQYYREEENGRGNFPPRFSGLQFPNYSSELNVNALELDDSALYLCASSLFPSRQSTDTQYFGPGTRLTVL.

This rearrangement joins TRBV29-1 to TRBJ2-1; 8 bases align to TRBD1. Looked up from germline, CDR1 is SQVTM and CDR2 is ANQGSEA. The CDR3 loop spans 13 amino acids. The V and J ends lost 4 bases and 6 bases, in that order; junction bases with no gene match: 5. CDR3 sequence reads: CSVGQGASNEQFF. CDR3 DNA: TGCAGCGTTGGGCAGGGGGCTTCCAATGAGCAGTTCTTC.

This clonotype has only a few counts. The CDR3 spells CASTLPDREGNQPQHF. The CDR3 nucleotides read TGTGCCAGCACCCTTCCTGACAGGGAAGGCAATCAGCCCCAGCATTTT. The chain joins TRBV21-1 to TRBJ1-5; the D call in the table, TRBD1, was not verified against the DNA. TRBV21-1 is labeled a pseudogene. This CDR3 is built from 16 residues.

This clonotype was seen many times. The V and J genes are TRBV6-2 or TRBV6-3 and TRBJ2-7, with TRBD2 identical over 11 bases. V lost 6 bases, J lost 1 base, and 8 bases stayed unmatched. The CDR3 is made up of 16 amino acids. Per the germline V gene, CDR1 is MNHEY and CDR2 is SVGEGT. For the CDR3, the DNA is TGTGCCAGCAGACCCACGACTAGCGGGGCGTCCTACGAGCAGTACTTC. Protein sequence: CASRPTTSGASYEQYF.

This clonotype was counted many times. The rearrangement links TRBV7-9 to TRBJ1-1; D ambiguous. V gave up 6 bases and J gave up 2 bases, with 7 bases separating them. Germline lookup yields CDR1 SEHNR and CDR2 FQNEAQ (reference sequence). CDR3 length: 12 residues. CDR3 in DNA: TGTGCCAGCAGGGAGACCAACACTGAAGCTTTCTTT. It is translated as CASRETNTEAFF.

At least ten counts were recorded for this clonotype. V is TRBV4-3 and J is TRBJ1-2; maybe TRBD1 (5 bases). The germline gives CDR1 LGHNA, CDR2 YSLEER. There are 16 residues in the CDR3. Between the trimmed V and J ends, which lost 1 base and 0 bases, there was a span of 12 bases. CDR3 amino acids: CASSQVVDSSNYGYTF. The CDR3 nucleotides are TGCGCCAGCAGCCAAGTCGTTGACAGCTCTAACTATGGCTACACCTTC.